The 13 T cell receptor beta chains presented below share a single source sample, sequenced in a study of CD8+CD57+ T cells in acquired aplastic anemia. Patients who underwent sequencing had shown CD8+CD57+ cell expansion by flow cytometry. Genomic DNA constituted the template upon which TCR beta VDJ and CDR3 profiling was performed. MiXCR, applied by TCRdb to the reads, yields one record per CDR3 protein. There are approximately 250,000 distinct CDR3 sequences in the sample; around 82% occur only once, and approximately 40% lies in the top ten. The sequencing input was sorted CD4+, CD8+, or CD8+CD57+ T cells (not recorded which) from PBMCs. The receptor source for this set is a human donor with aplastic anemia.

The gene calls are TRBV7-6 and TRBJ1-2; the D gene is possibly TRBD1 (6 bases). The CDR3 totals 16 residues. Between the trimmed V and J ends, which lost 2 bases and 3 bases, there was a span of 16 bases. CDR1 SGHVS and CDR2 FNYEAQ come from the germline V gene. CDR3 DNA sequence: TGTGCCAGCAGCTTACGGAACGGGGGGCTGGACTATGGCTACACCTTC. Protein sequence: CASSLRNGGLDYGYTF.

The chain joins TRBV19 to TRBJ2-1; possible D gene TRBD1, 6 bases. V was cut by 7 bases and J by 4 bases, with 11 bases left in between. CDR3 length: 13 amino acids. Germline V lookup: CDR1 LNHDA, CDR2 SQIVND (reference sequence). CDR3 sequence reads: CASNIGQYNEQFF. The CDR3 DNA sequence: TGTGCCAGTAACATAGGACAGTACAATGAGCAGTTCTTC. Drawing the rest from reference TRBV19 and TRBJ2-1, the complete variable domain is DGGITQSPKYLFRKEGQNVTLSCEQNLNHDAMYWYRQDPGQGLRLIYYSQIVNDFQKGDIAEGYSVSREKKESFPLTVTSAQKNPTAFYLCASNIGQYNEQFFGPGTRLTVL.

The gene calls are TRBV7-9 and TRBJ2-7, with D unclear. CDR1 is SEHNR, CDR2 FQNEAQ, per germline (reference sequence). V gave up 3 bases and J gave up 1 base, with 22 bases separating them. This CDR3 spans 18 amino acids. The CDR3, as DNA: TGTGCCAGCAGCTTTACTCGCGCAATGACCGCCCTTTCCTACGAGCAGTACGTC. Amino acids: CASSFTRAMTALSYEQYV.

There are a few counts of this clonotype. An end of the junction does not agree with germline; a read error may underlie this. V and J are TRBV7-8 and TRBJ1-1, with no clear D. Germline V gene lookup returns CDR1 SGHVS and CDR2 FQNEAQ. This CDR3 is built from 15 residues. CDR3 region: CASSLDLGPDTEDFF. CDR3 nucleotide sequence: TGTGCCAGCAGCTTAGATCTAGGTCCCGATACTGAAGATTTCTTT.

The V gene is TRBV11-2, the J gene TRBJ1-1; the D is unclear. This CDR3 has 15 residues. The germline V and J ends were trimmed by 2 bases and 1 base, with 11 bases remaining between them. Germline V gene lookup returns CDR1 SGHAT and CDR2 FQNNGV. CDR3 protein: CASSLSPKRNTEAFF. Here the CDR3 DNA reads TGTGCCAGCAGCTTATCTCCGAAGAGGAACACTGAAGCTTTCTTT.

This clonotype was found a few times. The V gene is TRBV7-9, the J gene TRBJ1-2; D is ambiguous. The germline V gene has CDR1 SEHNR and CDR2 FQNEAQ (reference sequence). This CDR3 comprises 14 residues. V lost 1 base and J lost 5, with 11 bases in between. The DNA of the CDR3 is TGTGCCAGCAGCTTAGGGGATTTAGCATATGGCTACACCTTC. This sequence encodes CASSLGDLAYGYTF.

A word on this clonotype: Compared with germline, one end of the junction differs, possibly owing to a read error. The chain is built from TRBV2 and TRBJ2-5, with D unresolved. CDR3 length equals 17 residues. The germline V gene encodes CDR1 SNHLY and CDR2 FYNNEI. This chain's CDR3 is CASSVGGTGGQYVTQDF. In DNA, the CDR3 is TGTGCCAGCAGCGTCGGCGGCACTGGTGGGCAGTATGTTACCCAGGACTTC.

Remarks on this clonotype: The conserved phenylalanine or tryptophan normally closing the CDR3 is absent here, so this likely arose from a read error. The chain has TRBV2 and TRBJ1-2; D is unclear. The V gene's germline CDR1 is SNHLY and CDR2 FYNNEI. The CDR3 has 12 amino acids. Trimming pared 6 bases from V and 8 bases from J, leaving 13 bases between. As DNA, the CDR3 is TGTGCCAGCAGAGGTAGTCCCGGCGGCTACACCACC. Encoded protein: CASRGSPGGYTT.

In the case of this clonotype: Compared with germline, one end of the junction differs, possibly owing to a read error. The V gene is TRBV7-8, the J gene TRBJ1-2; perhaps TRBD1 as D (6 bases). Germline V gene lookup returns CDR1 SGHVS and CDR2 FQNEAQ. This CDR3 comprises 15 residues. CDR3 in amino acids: CASSSGVTGGQFFAF. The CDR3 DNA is TGTGCCAGCAGCTCCGGGGTTACGGGTGGACAGTTCTTCGCCTTC.

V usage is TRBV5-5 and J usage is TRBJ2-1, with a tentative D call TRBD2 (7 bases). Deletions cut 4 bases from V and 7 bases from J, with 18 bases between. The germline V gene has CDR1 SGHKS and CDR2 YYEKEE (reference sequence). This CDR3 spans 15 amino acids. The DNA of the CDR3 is TGTGCCAGCAGCACATCACAGGAGGGGGGGAATGAGCAGTTCTTC. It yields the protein CASSTSQEGGNEQFF.

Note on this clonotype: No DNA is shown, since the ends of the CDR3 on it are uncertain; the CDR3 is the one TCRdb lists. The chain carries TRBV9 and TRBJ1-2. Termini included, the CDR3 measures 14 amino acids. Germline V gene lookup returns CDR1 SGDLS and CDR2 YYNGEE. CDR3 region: CASSDGPDTQYFAF.

The CDR3 coding sequence is TGTGCCAGCGGGGCCGGGGGCACCGGTACGCAGTTTTTT. Encoded protein: CASGAGGTGTQFF. This sequence joins TRBV2 and TRBJ2-2; D possibly uses TRBD1 or TRBD2 (6 bases each). Trimming took 8 bases from V and 16 from J, leaving 23 bases between them. The CDR3 loop spans 13 amino acids. From germline, CDR1 is SNHLY and CDR2 FYNNEI.

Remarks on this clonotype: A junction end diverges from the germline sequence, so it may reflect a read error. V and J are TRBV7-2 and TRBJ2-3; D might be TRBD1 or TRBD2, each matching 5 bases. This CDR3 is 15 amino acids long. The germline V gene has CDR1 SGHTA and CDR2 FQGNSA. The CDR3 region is CASSLGGGVTETQYF. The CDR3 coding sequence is TGTGCCAGCAGCTTAGGTGGGGGAGTTACAGAGACGCAGTATTTT.